A single sample is the source of the 31 T cell receptor beta chains below, sequenced in a study of blood T cell repertoires in COVID-19 (dated by TCRdb to between 2020 and 2021). Receptor libraries were prepared by the immunoSEQ multiplex PCR assay. TCRdb retrieved this table from immuneACCESS and kept in-frame rearrangements only. Not all clones are present; in checked studies, unresolved V genes account for under half, and no reason is known for the remainder. This sample has 150,000 to 200,000 clones in its table, and roughly nine tenths of those were observed once. The ten largest clones take up 3% to 4% of the sample. Material for sequencing was peripheral blood. The origin of the receptors is an older man with acute or convalescent COVID-19.

The rearrangement joins TRBV20-1 to TRBJ2-1; no reliable D call. The germline V and J ends were trimmed by 5 bases and 12 bases, with 14 bases remaining between them. The CDR3 consists of 11 residues. The germline gives CDR1 DFQATT, CDR2 SNEGSKA (reference sequence). The CDR3 DNA reads as TGCAGTGCTCCCCACGGGTACGTGCAGTTCTTC. Amino acids: CSAPHGYVQFF.

V is TRBV7-2 and J is TRBJ2-7; D is perhaps TRBD2 (6 bases). V shed 3 bases and J shed 3 bases, with 12 bases lying between them. There are 14 residues in the CDR3. In germline, CDR1 is SGHTA, CDR2 FQGNSA. Here the CDR3 DNA reads TGTGCCAGCAGCTTTCAGGGAGGTATCTACGAGCAGTACTTC. This translates into CASSFQGGIYEQYF.

Details on this clone: The sample has other DNA sequences that encode this CDR3 too. The chain recombines TRBV28 with TRBJ1-4; 7 bases agree with TRBD1. Per germline, CDR1 MDHEN and CDR2 SYDVKM. The V gene end was trimmed by 5 bases and the J gene end by 8 bases; junction bases not matched to a gene: 8. This CDR3 has 14 amino acids. The CDR3 protein is CASSLTGTEEKLFF. The CDR3 DNA sequence: TGTGCCAGCAGTCTGACAGGGACGGAGGAAAAACTGTTTTTT.

The chain joins TRBV11-2 to TRBJ1-2; the D gene is possibly TRBD1 (5 bases). CDR1 and CDR2 from the germline V gene are SGHAT and FQNNGV. V shed 1 base and J shed 8 bases, with 17 bases lying between them. CDR3 size: 15 residues. The CDR3 sequence is CASSLVSRAPRGYTF. The CDR3 bases are TGTGCCAGCAGCTTAGTTTCCAGGGCCCCTCGAGGCTACACCTTC.

The chain has TRBV7-9 and TRBJ1-1, with a tentative D call TRBD1 (5 bases). Looked up from germline, CDR1 is SEHNR and CDR2 is FQNEAQ (reference sequence). This CDR3 comprises 13 residues. Trimming took 5 bases from V and 1 from J, leaving 8 bases between them. The CDR3 nucleotides read TGTGCCAGCAGCCCAGGGTGGAACACTGAAGCTTTCTTT. Translation gives CASSPGWNTEAFF.

V and J are TRBV7-9 and TRBJ1-5; unclear D gene. Between the trimmed V and J ends, which lost 5 bases and 0 bases, there was a span of 17 bases. Per the germline V gene, CDR1 is SEHNR and CDR2 is FQNEAQ (reference sequence). The CDR3 is 17 residues long. CDR3 residues: CASSHDLSLYSNQPQHF. In nucleotides, the CDR3 is TGTGCCAGCAGCCACGATTTAAGCCTTTATAGCAATCAGCCCCAGCATTTT.

As for this clone: Other DNA sequences of this sample code for an identical CDR3. The genes are TRBV18 and TRBJ2-3, with 7 nucleotides matching TRBD2. V gave up 3 bases and J gave up 1 base; unmatched junction bases: 1. CDR1 and CDR2 (germline): KGHSH, LQKENI. This CDR3 spans 14 amino acids. CDR3 bases: TGTGCCAGCTCACCGGGAGGGGGCACAGATACGCAGTATTTT. It is translated as CASSPGGGTDTQYF. Full variable domain (outside the CDR3, taken from reference TRBV18 and TRBJ2-3): NAGVMQNPRHLVRRRGQEARLRCSPMKGHSHVYWYRQLPEEGLKFMVYLQKENIIDESGMPKERFSAEFPKEGPSILRIQQVVRGDSAAYFCASSPGGGTDTQYFGPGTRLTVL.

The CDR3 DNA is TGTGCCAGCAGTTTAGGGGGGGACTACACCTTC. Translated, it gives CASSLGGDYTF. The rearrangement links TRBV27 to TRBJ1-2, with D tentatively TRBD1 (5 bases). Germline lookup yields CDR1 MNHEY and CDR2 SMNVEV (reference sequence). The V end was cut by 2 bases, the J end by 10 bases, with 8 bases between. The CDR3 covers 11 residues.

CDR3 DNA: TGCAGCGTTGAATGCGGGGCCTACGAGCAGTACTTC. This codes for CSVECGAYEQYF. This chain joins TRBV29-1 and TRBJ2-7; weak D call: TRBD2 (6 bases). Trimming pared 2 bases from V and 2 bases from J, leaving 7 bases between. In germline, CDR1 is SQVTM, CDR2 ANQGSEA. The CDR3 is made up of 12 amino acids.

This chain connects TRBV4-2 to TRBJ2-7; 7 bases map to TRBD2. The CDR3 spans 14 residues. V lost 4 bases to trimming and J lost 7 bases; unmatched junction nucleotides: 10. Germline loops: CDR1 LGHNA, CDR2 YNFKEQ. In DNA form, the CDR3 reads TGTGCCAGCAGCCTACTCGGGGAGGGAAGGGAGCAGTACTTC. This encodes CASSLLGEGREQYF.

The DNA of the CDR3 is TGTGCCAGCAGCTTAACCGGTTGGAGTTTAGAGACCCAGTACTTC. Translating it yields CASSLTGWSLETQYF. The gene calls are TRBV7-9 and TRBJ2-5; unclear D gene. Germline V gives CDR1 SEHNR, CDR2 FQNEAQ (reference sequence). The CDR3 is 15 residues long. With 2 bases removed from V and 4 bases from J, the gap between germline ends came to 14 bases.

This clone is a singleton in its sample. This chain links TRBV5-4 with TRBJ1-2; perhaps TRBD1 as D (5 bases). The CDR3 loop spans 12 amino acids. V was trimmed by 0 bases and J by 5 bases, leaving 5 bases between them. Looked up from germline, CDR1 is SGHNT and CDR2 is YYREEE (reference sequence). The CDR3 DNA follows: TGTGCCAGCAGCTTGGCAGGGTATGGCTACACCTTC. This encodes CASSLAGYGYTF.

CDR3 DNA sequence: TGTGCCAGCAGCGTCGCGGGGGCGGGTGATGAGCAGTTCTTC. Its translation is CASSVAGAGDEQFF. This sequence joins TRBV9 and TRBJ2-1; possible D gene TRBD2, 7 bases. The CDR3 runs 14 residues. Deletions cut 2 bases from V and 8 bases from J, with 14 bases between. CDR1 and CDR2 from the germline V gene are SGDLS and YYNGEE.

The chain uses TRBV4-2 and TRBJ2-7; 11 nucleotides align to TRBD2. This CDR3 is 16 amino acids long. The V gene's germline CDR1 is LGHNA and CDR2 YNFKEQ. The ends lost 2 bases at V and 3 bases at J; junction bases unmatched: 6. The CDR3 DNA follows: TGTGCCAGCAGCCAATTCCTGGGACTAGCGGACTACGAGCAGTACTTC. It specifies CASSQFLGLADYEQYF.

The genes are TRBV7-2 and TRBJ1-5, with 7 positions matching TRBD1. The CDR3 has 13 residues. The germline V gene has CDR1 SGHTA and CDR2 FQGNSA. V lost 4 bases and J lost 7; bases outside the gene matches: 4. The CDR3 here is CASSYRQGQPQHF. The CDR3, as DNA: TGTGCCAGCAGCTACCGACAGGGCCAGCCCCAGCATTTT.

This chain uses TRBV5-1 with TRBJ1-1, with D perhaps matching TRBD1 (6 bases). The CDR3 is 15 residues long. Trimming left V 4 bases short and J 1 base short, with 14 bases between. Germline-derived CDR1 and CDR2 are SGHRS and YFSETQ. The CDR3 DNA is TGCGCCAGCAGCGGACTCGGGACACAGAACACTGAAGCTTTCTTT. Its protein product is CASSGLGTQNTEAFF. Full variable domain (rest looked up from reference TRBV5-1 and TRBJ1-1): KAGVTQTPRYLIKTRGQQVTLSCSPISGHRSVSWYQQTPGQGLQFLFEYFSETQRNKGNFPGRFSGRQFSNSRSEMNVSTLELGDSALYLCASSGLGTQNTEAFFGQGTRLTVV.

The V call is TRBV7-9, the J call TRBJ2-5, with D perhaps matching TRBD2 (6 bases). The germline CDR1 and CDR2 sequences are SEHNR and FQNEAQ (reference sequence). V shed 1 base and J shed 5 bases, with 14 bases lying between them. There are 15 residues in the CDR3. The CDR3 loop is CASSLEGGNAETQYF. The CDR3, as DNA: TGTGCCAGCAGCTTAGAGGGCGGGAACGCGGAGACCCAGTACTTC.

This chain uses TRBV29-1 with TRBJ1-6; TRBD1 matches at 9 bases. This CDR3 is built from 13 residues. Germline V gene lookup returns CDR1 SQVTM and CDR2 ANQGSEA. Trimming cost V 6 bases and J 8 bases; bases outside gene matches: 5. CDR3 nucleotides: TGCAGCGTGGGGGACAGGGACGATTCACCCCTCCACTTT. It translates to CSVGDRDDSPLHF. Supplemented by reference TRBV29-1 and TRBJ1-6, the full variable domain reads SAVISQKPSRDICQRGTSLTIQCQVDSQVTMMFWYRQQPGQSLTLIATANQGSEATYESGFVIDKFPISRPNLTFSTLTVSNMSPEDSSIYLCSVGDRDDSPLHFGNGTRLTVT.

The chain couples TRBV29-1 to TRBJ2-3, with TRBD2 matching over 7 bases. V trimming: 1 base; J trimming: 7 bases; junction bases outside the gene matches: 8. The germline CDR1 and CDR2 sequences are SQVTM and ANQGSEA. This CDR3 contains 14 residues. The chain's CDR3 is CSVEAPRLAHTQYF. CDR3 nucleotides: TGCAGCGTTGAAGCCCCCCGACTAGCCCATACGCAGTATTTT.

The J gene is TRBJ1-6, the V gene TRBV20-1; maybe TRBD1 (5 bases). CDR1 is DFQATT, CDR2 SNEGSKA, per germline (reference sequence). This CDR3 spans 13 amino acids. Trimming took 3 bases from V and 10 from J, leaving 13 bases between them. CDR3 in amino acids: CSASRQGLSPLHF. DNA for the CDR3: TGCAGTGCTAGTAGGCAGGGTCTATCACCCCTCCACTTT.

The gene calls are TRBV19 and TRBJ2-4; TRBD1 might be the D (6 bases). Germline V gene data show CDR1 as LNHDA and CDR2 as SQIVND (reference sequence). Trimming took 3 bases from V and 1 from J, leaving 16 bases between them. The CDR3 runs to 17 residues. The CDR3 protein is CASSMWTAHIAKNIQYF. As DNA, the CDR3 is TGTGCCAGTAGTATGTGGACAGCTCATATCGCCAAAAACATTCAGTACTTC.

V usage is TRBV18 and J usage is TRBJ1-2, with TRBD1 identical over 9 bases. With V trimmed by 3 bases and J by 4 bases, 6 bases remained unmatched. The CDR3 has 15 residues. Germline CDR1 is KGHSH and CDR2 is LQKENI. This CDR3 is CASSPLRDRVYGYTF. CDR3 nucleotide sequence: TGTGCCAGCTCACCGCTCCGGGACAGGGTCTATGGCTACACCTTC.

This clone has a handful of counts. The chain couples TRBV27 to TRBJ1-2; D is unresolved. Germline CDR1 reads MNHEY; CDR2 reads SMNVEV (reference sequence). Trimming pared 1 base from V and 8 bases from J, leaving 14 bases between. The CDR3 has 14 amino acids. Written as DNA, the CDR3 is TGTGCCAGCAGTTTATTGAGGGCCGGTGGGGGCTACACCTTC. Amino acids: CASSLLRAGGGYTF.

V gene TRBV18 combines with J gene TRBJ2-7, with TRBD1 matching 10 bases. The CDR3 is 16 residues long. The V and J ends lost 2 bases and 5 bases, in that order; junction bases with no gene match: 9. Germline CDR1 reads KGHSH; CDR2 reads LQKENI. CDR3 bases: TGTGCCAGCTCACCAGCCCCCGGGACAGGGGTTAACGAGCAGTACTTC. Residues: CASSPAPGTGVNEQYF. The variable domain in full, completed from reference TRBV18 and TRBJ2-7, reads NAGVMQNPRHLVRRRGQEARLRCSPMKGHSHVYWYRQLPEEGLKFMVYLQKENIIDESGMPKERFSAEFPKEGPSILRIQQVVRGDSAAYFCASSPAPGTGVNEQYFGPGTRLTVT.

This clone came up once. CDR3 residues: CASSLAGRVYRAFF. The CDR3, as DNA: TGTGCCAGCAGCTTAGCAGGTCGGGTTTATCGAGCTTTCTTT. The chain recombines TRBV7-2 with TRBJ1-1; no clear D gene. CDR1 is SGHTA, CDR2 FQGNSA, per germline. Between the trimmed V and J ends, which lost 0 bases and 10 bases, there was a span of 15 bases. This CDR3 is built from 14 residues.

Worth noting for this clone: This sample includes further DNA sequences coding for the same CDR3. The chain links TRBV2 to TRBJ1-5; perhaps TRBD1 as D (5 bases). V gave up 6 bases and J gave up 3 bases, with 9 bases separating them. Germline V gene data show CDR1 as SNHLY and CDR2 as FYNNEI. The CDR3 has 13 amino acids. The CDR3 coding sequence is TGTGCCAGCAGCCCCGGACACAATCAGCCCCAGCATTTT. Translated: CASSPGHNQPQHF. Drawing the rest from reference TRBV2 and TRBJ1-5, the complete variable domain is EPEVTQTPSHQVTQMGQEVILRCVPISNHLYFYWYRQILGQKVEFLVSFYNNEISEKSEIFDDQFSVERPDGSNFTLKIRSTKLEDSAMYFCASSPGHNQPQHFGDGTRLSIL.

This rearrangement joins TRBV18 to TRBJ2-1; TRBD1 is a possible D gene (6 bases). This CDR3 has 13 residues. The ends were cut back, 3 bases at V and 4 bases at J, with 7 bases in the middle. Per the germline V gene, CDR1 is KGHSH and CDR2 is LQKENI. This CDR3 is CASSPDRYNEQFF. CDR3 DNA sequence: TGTGCCAGCTCACCCGACAGGTACAATGAGCAGTTCTTC.

CDR3 nucleotides: TGTGCCAGCAGTGGCGGGACTATATCACCCCTCCACTTT. It codes for CASSGGTISPLHF. V is TRBV3-1 (or the pseudogene TRBV3-2) and J is TRBJ1-6, with a possible D match to TRBD1 (5 bases). Germline assignment: CDR1 LGHDT and CDR2 YNNKEL (reference sequence). The V gene lost 6 bases and the J gene lost 10 bases, with 13 bases spanning the gap. The CDR3 is 13 amino acids.

Worth noting for this clone: This CDR3 is missing its conserved last phenylalanine or tryptophan, likely due to a read error. The DNA is left out, because the CDR3 cannot be placed on it with certainty; the CDR3 is given as TCRdb lists it. The chain recombines TRBV7-9 with TRBJ1-1. Germline V CDR1 and CDR2: SEHNR, FQNEAQ (reference sequence). The CDR3 totals 13 residues, both ends included. CDR3 region: CASSSSVRDSLDI.

V gene TRBV7-9 combines with J gene TRBJ2-5, with 14 bases identical to TRBD2. The CDR3 has 16 residues. The V segment lost 5 bases and the J segment 4 bases; nucleotides outside the gene matches: 6. The germline V gene encodes CDR1 SEHNR and CDR2 FQNEAQ (reference sequence). CDR3 region: CASSPGTSGGIETQYF. The CDR3 DNA follows: TGTGCCAGCAGCCCCGGGACTAGCGGGGGAATAGAGACCCAGTACTTC.

The chain has TRBV28 and TRBJ1-2; the match to TRBD1 covers 9 bases. CDR1 MDHEN and CDR2 SYDVKM come from the germline V gene. V was pared by 3 bases and J by 4 bases, with 3 bases of the junction left unmatched. The CDR3 has 14 residues. The CDR3 protein is CASSLPTGGYGYTF. CDR3 in DNA: TGTGCCAGCAGTTTGCCGACAGGGGGCTATGGCTACACCTTC.